The text below deals with one TCR beta chain. The sample comes from a study of blood T cell repertoires in COVID-19. Authors' analysis steps: The authors estimated nucleated cell counts from reference gene primer amplification. Assay: immunoSEQ multiplex PCR; the TCRdb copy retains only in-frame clones and omits some. V and J calls and clone size are as listed in that table; D and trimming were resolved from the DNA. The sample lists approximately 380,000 clones, 85% seen once, with roughly 3.9% in the top ten. The length of the CDR3 is 15 residues. Germline lookup yields CDR1 MNHNY and CDR2 SVGAGI (reference sequence). After removal of 5 bases from V and 7 bases from J, the junction contained 9 bases not matched to a gene.

The TCR was taken from a woman in her late teens or twenties with acute or convalescent COVID-19. Input material: peripheral blood. The chain recombines TRBV6-6 with TRBJ2-3; TRBD1 aligns across 10 bases. The chain's CDR3 is CASSTDRGKVNTQYF. The CDR3 DNA reads TGTGCCAGCAGTACGGACAGGGGGAAGGTTAATACGCAGTATTTT.